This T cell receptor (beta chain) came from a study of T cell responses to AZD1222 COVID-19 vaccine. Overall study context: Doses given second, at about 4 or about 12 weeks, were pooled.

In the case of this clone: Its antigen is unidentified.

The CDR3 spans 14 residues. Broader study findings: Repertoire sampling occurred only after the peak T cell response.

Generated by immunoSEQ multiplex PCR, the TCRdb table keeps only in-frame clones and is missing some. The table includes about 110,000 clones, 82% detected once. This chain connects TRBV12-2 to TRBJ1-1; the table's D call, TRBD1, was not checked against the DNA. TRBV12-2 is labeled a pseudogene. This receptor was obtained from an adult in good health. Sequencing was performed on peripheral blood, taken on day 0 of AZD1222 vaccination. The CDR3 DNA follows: TGTGCAAGTCGGTGCCCGACAGAGAACACTGAAGCTTTCTTT. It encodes CASRCPTENTEAFF.